This T cell receptor (beta chain) was sequenced in a study of blood T cell repertoires in COVID-19. The table came from immunoSEQ multiplex PCR; TCRdb's copy has only in-frame clones and leaves some out. Of fewer than 200,000 clones in the sample, 60% to 80% were seen once. The CDR3 consists of 15 residues. V was pared by 3 bases and J by 1 base, with 4 bases of the junction left unmatched. The germline V gene encodes CDR1 DFQATT and CDR2 SNEGSKA (reference sequence). This clone has just one count. The chain has TRBV20-1 and TRBJ2-5; 11 bases agree with TRBD2. The sequenced material came from peripheral blood. The sequence came from a woman between 65 and 79 years old with acute or convalescent COVID-19. CDR3 region: CSASPGTSGQETQYF. The CDR3 region has the DNA TGCAGTGCTAGTCCGGGGACTAGCGGCCAAGAGACCCAGTACTTC.